These T cell receptor beta chains were read from a single sample in a study of blood T cell repertoires in COVID-19. Assay used: immunoSEQ multiplex PCR; TCRdb lists only in-frame clones, some missing. Here the sample spans 80,000 to 95,000 clones, about 87% being singletons. The sample was peripheral blood. These receptors were obtained from a human donor in a cohort sampled during active COVID-19. CDR3s include the opening cysteine and the closing phenylalanine or tryptophan. The order of the fields is clone size, V gene, J gene, D gene, CDR3 DNA, CDR3 protein. A D gene is named only where the DNA matches it firmly. Size tells how often a clone was seen (once, few, many) or the class of an expanded clone, and some rows leave it out.

>once|TRBV10-1|TRBJ2-5|TRBD1
TGCGCCAGCAGTGAGACAGGGGTCTCAGAGACCCAGTACTTC
CASSETGVSETQYF
>-|TRBV9|TRBJ1-5|-
TGTGCCAGCAGCGTAGGTCTTAGCAATCAGCCCCAGCATTTT
CASSVGLSNQPQHF
>-|TRBV30|TRBJ2-5|-
TGTGCCTGGAGTGTACGCTCCCTCGGGACCCAGTACTTC
CAWSVRSLGTQYF
>many|TRBV20-1|TRBJ2-7|-
TGCAGTGCTAGTTCACTTAGCTCCTACGAGCAGTACTTC
CSASSLSSYEQYF
>once|TRBV11-2|TRBJ2-2|TRBD2
TGTGCCAGCAGCGAAGGACTAGCGGGTACGAACACCGGGGAGCTGTTTTTT
CASSEGLAGTNTGELFF
>once|TRBV3-1/TRBV3-2|TRBJ1-2|TRBD1
TGTGCCAGCAGCCAAGGACAGGGCTACTATGGCTACACCTTC
CASSQGQGYYGYTF
>-|TRBV5-1|TRBJ1-4|-
TGCGCCAGCAGCTTGGGAGCCCAGGCAACTAATGAAAAACTGTTTTTT
CASSLGAQATNEKLFF
>-|TRBV2|TRBJ1-5|TRBD1
TGTGCCAGCAGTGACAGACAGGGCTATCAGCCCCAGCATTTT
CASSDRQGYQPQHF
>-|TRBV10-3|TRBJ1-1|-
TGTGCCATCAGTGAAAACTGGCAGGCTGAAGCTTTCTTT
CAISENWQAEAFF
>-|TRBV4-1|TRBJ1-5|-
TGCGCCAGCAGCCAAGATTGGGGAGGTCAGCCCCAGCATTTT
CASSQDWGGQPQHF
>-|TRBV12-3/TRBV12-4|TRBJ1-2|TRBD1
TGTGCCAGCAGTCCGGGACAGGACGAGAGCTTC
CASSPGQDESF
>-|TRBV7-9|TRBJ2-5|-
TGTGCCAGCAGCTTAGTCGGACAGCAAGAGACCCAGTACTTC
CASSLVGQQETQYF
>-|TRBV4-3|TRBJ2-7|TRBD1
TGCGCCAGCAGCCAGGAGGACAGGGCGGACTACGAGCAGTACTTC
CASSQEDRADYEQYF
>few|TRBV24-1|TRBJ1-6|TRBD1
TGTGCCACCAGTGATCCCGGGACAGATAATTCACCCCTCCACTTT
CATSDPGTDNSPLHF
>-|TRBV19|TRBJ2-1|TRBD1
TGTGCCAGTAGTGCTCCCCTGACAGGGGGCTACAATGAGCAGTTCTTC
CASSAPLTGGYNEQFF
>-|TRBV29-1|TRBJ1-1|TRBD1
TGCAGCGCCCGAGGGACAGGGGGCCCTGAAGCTTTCTTT
CSARGTGGPEAFF
>-|TRBV9|TRBJ2-3|-
TGTGCCAGCAGCGTAGGGGGACGGTGGGGGCGCACAGATACGCAGTATTTT
CASSVGGRWGRTDTQYF
>-|TRBV4-3|TRBJ1-2|-
TGCGCCAGCAGCCAAGCTAGGACTGCCGTTGGCTACACCTTC
CASSQARTAVGYTF
>-|TRBV6-4|TRBJ2-7|TRBD1
TGTGCCAGCAGTGGCCTCGGACAGGCCGTGGTGGACGAGCAGTACTTC
CASSGLGQAVVDEQYF
>-|TRBV11-2|TRBJ1-6|-
TGTGCCAGCAGCGAGTTGGGGGGGCGTAATTCACCCCTCCACTTT
CASSELGGRNSPLHF
>-|TRBV15|TRBJ1-2|TRBD1
TGTGCCACCAGCACCCAGGGGGACTATGGCTACACCTTC
CATSTQGDYGYTF
>once|TRBV7-9|TRBJ2-5|-
TGTGCCAGCAGCTTGATATTAGCGGAGGGGAGGGAGACCCAGTACTTC
CASSLILAEGRETQYF
>-|TRBV5-1|TRBJ2-6|-
TGCGCCAGCAGCTTTGGGGGGGCCGGCTCTGGGGCCAACGTCCTGACTTTC
CASSFGGAGSGANVLTF
>-|TRBV7-9|TRBJ1-1|TRBD1
TGTGCCAGCAGCTCCACCGGGACAGGGATAAATGCTTTCTTT
CASSSTGTGINAFF
>few|TRBV19|TRBJ1-5|-
TGTGCCAGTAGTATGCGGTTGGAGTTCAATCAGCCCCAGCATTTT
CASSMRLEFNQPQHF
>once|TRBV7-9|TRBJ2-3|TRBD1
TGTGCCAGCAGCCACATGACGGGACAGTGGAACACAGATACGCAGTATTTT
CASSHMTGQWNTDTQYF
>-|TRBV5-1|TRBJ2-5|-
TGCGCCAGCAGCTTGGCCCCGACAGGTGGTTCCCAAGAGACCCAGTACTTC
CASSLAPTGGSQETQYF
>-|TRBV5-1|TRBJ1-1|-
TGCGCCAGCAGCTTGGAAGGACGGCGGGGGGCTGAAGCTTTCTTT
CASSLEGRRGAEAFF
>-|TRBV19|TRBJ2-2|-
TGTGCCAGTAAAAGTCGGCGGGGAAACACCGGGGAGCTGTTTTTT
CASKSRRGNTGELFF